This T cell receptor beta chain was documented in a study of T cell clones after liver transplantation. The overall study: Apart from three HCV-positive recipients, transplants were for non-autoimmune, non-viral reasons. Blood was drawn pre-transplant, before withdrawal, and after full or failed withdrawal. Broader study findings: These preliminary findings come from unstandardized post-transplant sampling times.

Using immunoSEQ multiplex PCR, the repertoire was profiled, and TCRdb retains in-frame clones only, with some absent. The profile covers 93,000 or so clones, with 84% appearing a single time and approximately 3% taken by the ten largest. A word on this clone: Its target is unknown.

Looked up from germline, CDR1 is LNHDA and CDR2 is SQIVND (reference sequence). The ends were cut back, 5 bases at V and 0 bases at J, with 11 bases in the middle. The CDR3 covers 15 residues. The sequenced sample was CD4+ T cells from blood, obtained around 50 months after liver transplant. The TCR was taken from a human patient who received a liver transplant. Some T cells could come from the graft donor. This sequence joins TRBV19 and TRBJ2-1; tentatively, D is TRBD2 (5 bases). Here the CDR3 reads CASSSRGTSYNEQFF. The CDR3 nucleotides are TGTGCCAGTAGTTCCCGGGGTACCTCCTACAATGAGCAGTTCTTC. Based on the CDR3 plus reference TRBV19 and TRBJ2-1, the full variable domain is DGGITQSPKYLFRKEGQNVTLSCEQNLNHDAMYWYRQDPGQGLRLIYYSQIVNDFQKGDIAEGYSVSREKKESFPLTVTSAQKNPTAFYLCASSSRGTSYNEQFFGPGTRLTVL.